This TCR beta chain was found in a study of T cell responses to AZD1222 COVID-19 vaccine. Study results and caveats: The sample set comprised mostly white British donors with more females, and clonal diversity was possibly underestimated. Only six people who got AZD1222 tested seropositive at baseline.

V lost 2 bases to trimming and J lost 3 bases, with 14 bases between them. The CDR3 spans 16 residues. CDR1 and CDR2 from the germline V gene are MNHEY and SVGEGT. Worth noting for this clone: Its antigen is as yet unknown.

This table comes from immunoSEQ multiplex PCR, and its TCRdb copy is limited to in-frame clones, with some not included. This sample carries 150,000 or so clones, about 88% of them seen once, and the ten largest clones take around 3%. Sequenced here: peripheral blood, sampled on day 0 of AZD1222 vaccination. The receptor was isolated from an adult in good health. The rearrangement uses TRBV6-2 or TRBV6-3 and TRBJ1-3; D ambiguous. The CDR3 sequence is CASSYDLAGLGNTIYF. The CDR3 DNA reads TGTGCCAGCAGTTACGACCTGGCAGGACTTGGAAACACCATATATTTT.